This note documents a single TCR beta chain sequence. A second PCR of 7 to 11 cycles used a sample-barcoded 5' primer and a J-beta primer mix. TCRdb processed the 5' RACE reads anew with MiXCR; each CDR3 protein has one entry. The repertoire holds around 1,800,000 distinct CDR3 sequences, about two fifths seen once, with about 21% in the top ten. The data were taken from a study of blood T cells in healthy people across ages. Drawing of peripheral blood yielded 8.5 to 10 milliliters from each donor. Input material: blood. The sequence was collected from a human donor in good health.

CDR3 amino acids: CATSRVDSRNQPQHF. The CDR3 DNA follows: TGTGCCACCAGCAGAGTGGACAGCCGAAATCAGCCCCAGCATTTT. This rearrangement joins TRBV15 to TRBJ1-5; D might be TRBD1 (6 bases). The CDR3 covers 15 residues. Germline assignment: CDR1 LNHNV and CDR2 YYDKDF (reference sequence). V gave up 1 base and J gave up 4 bases, with 11 bases separating them.